This T cell receptor (beta chain) came from a study of regulatory T cells in long-lasting Graves disease. Overall study results and limits: Relative to newly diagnosed Graves' patients, persistent ones had lower TCR diversity.

Stated time point: newly diagnosed GD, antithyroid drugs for less than 3 months. Extracted RNA from PBMCs served as the source of the TCR library. Those enrolled as patients came out of an endocrinology department in Xi'an, China. A blood draw put about 9 milliliters of peripheral blood into EDTA tubes. This clonotype was seen many times. Its antigen remains unidentified. Both iRepertoire HTBI primers and Arm-PCR of CDR3 regions were used to build the TCR beta libraries. In the source study's methods: Gene usage covered over 55 TRBV and 14 to 15 TRBJ segments. One entry per CDR3 protein results from TCRdb running MiXCR on the multiplex PCR reads. TCRdb's processing, not the study's, gives the V and J calls here. The repertoire holds around 250,000 distinct CDR3 sequences, approximately 16% seen once, with roughly 23% in the top ten. The sequence was collected from a female donor with Graves disease. The source was peripheral blood mononuclear cells (PBMCs), collected at new diagnosis, from a patient treated with antithyroid drugs.

CDR3 nucleotide sequence: TGTGCCAGCTTTAGTTTGGGACCCTCTTCACCCCTCCACTTT. Amino acid sequence: CASFSLGPSSPLHF. The V and J genes are TRBV28 and TRBJ1-6; D is possibly TRBD1 (5 bases). The germline V gene encodes CDR1 MDHEN and CDR2 SYDVKM. V gave up 8 bases and J gave up 9 bases, with 17 bases separating them. CDR3 length equals 14 residues.